The rows below give T cell receptor beta chains drawn from one sample of a study of shared clonotypes between healthy human individuals. Assay used: immunoSEQ multiplex PCR; TCRdb lists only in-frame clones, some missing. The sample includes about 820,000 clones, 80% to 95% seen only once; the top ten take approximately 25%. Sequences were obtained from naive CD8+ T cells sorted from blood. The receptors originated from a man under 40 in good health. Each CDR3 is given with its conserved first and last residue. The order of the fields is D gene, V gene, CDR3 protein. A D gene is named only where the DNA matches it firmly.

d_gene: TRBD2; v_gene: TRBV18; CDR3aa: CASSPGGTSGNLGPYNEQFF
d_gene: -; v_gene: TRBV27; CDR3aa: CASRNRETQYF
d_gene: -; v_gene: TRBV15; CDR3aa: CATSRAREPGTDTQYF
d_gene: TRBD1; v_gene: TRBV6-5; CDR3aa: CASSYRRTGNTEAFF
d_gene: -; v_gene: TRBV7-9; CDR3aa: CASSLAPAGPRGEQYF
d_gene: TRBD2; v_gene: TRBV10-2; CDR3aa: CASIPSGSASYNEQFF
d_gene: -; v_gene: TRBV6-5; CDR3aa: CASSYSSRGEQYF
d_gene: TRBD2; v_gene: TRBV29-1; CDR3aa: CSVLGREDGTYNEQFF
d_gene: -; v_gene: TRBV21-1; CDR3aa: CASSKAGRSYEQYF
d_gene: -; v_gene: TRBV16; CDR3aa: CASSQLADTDTQYF
d_gene: -; v_gene: TRBV19; CDR3aa: CASSMVGLMNTEAFF
d_gene: -; v_gene: TRBV29-1; CDR3aa: CSVVAGSGNTIYF
d_gene: -; v_gene: TRBV4-3; CDR3aa: CASSQDSTRMNTEAFF
d_gene: -; v_gene: TRBV7-9; CDR3aa: CASSFDTNTEAFF
d_gene: TRBD2; v_gene: TRBV29-1; CDR3aa: CSVEGTSVKEGNEQFF
d_gene: TRBD1; v_gene: TRBV9; CDR3aa: CASSGGQGGTEAFF
d_gene: TRBD2; v_gene: TRBV7-8; CDR3aa: CASSEGLAAPLQETQYF
d_gene: TRBD1; v_gene: TRBV11-2; CDR3aa: CASSKTAGQGYIQYF
d_gene: TRBD2; v_gene: TRBV28; CDR3aa: CASRVAGQAYEQYF
d_gene: -; v_gene: TRBV27; CDR3aa: CASSLGTAQETQYF
d_gene: -; v_gene: TRBV7-9; CDR3aa: CASRGLGSGANVLTF
d_gene: -; v_gene: TRBV5-6; CDR3aa: CASSFSLVYNEQFF
d_gene: -; v_gene: TRBV5-4; CDR3aa: CASSLGGDYEQYF
d_gene: -; v_gene: TRBV7-6; CDR3aa: CASSFTFARRSTDYEQYF
d_gene: -; v_gene: TRBV4-1; CDR3aa: CASSQDRERGLYNEQFF
d_gene: -; v_gene: TRBV10-1; CDR3aa: CAETGETQYF
d_gene: TRBD2; v_gene: TRBV6-5; CDR3aa: CASSLGRAGETQYF
d_gene: -; v_gene: TRBV19; CDR3aa: CASSHSSFSYEQYF
d_gene: -; v_gene: TRBV19; CDR3aa: CASSEWPEAFF
d_gene: -; v_gene: TRBV28; CDR3aa: CATQVGLQETQYF
d_gene: TRBD1; v_gene: TRBV2; CDR3aa: CASSETPGQGIYEQYF
d_gene: TRBD2; v_gene: TRBV5-4; CDR3aa: CASSLQLAGEVWTQYF
d_gene: TRBD2; v_gene: TRBV13; CDR3aa: CASSTTGTSGTSDTQYF
d_gene: TRBD1; v_gene: TRBV5-1; CDR3aa: CASSDGQGQETQYF
d_gene: TRBD2; v_gene: TRBV15; CDR3aa: CATSSPSGTGELFF
d_gene: -; v_gene: TRBV5-1; CDR3aa: CASNVEPGLTNEKLFF
d_gene: -; v_gene: TRBV28; CDR3aa: CASSEGRLGGETQYF
d_gene: -; v_gene: TRBV25-1; CDR3aa: CASSPPSYEQYF
d_gene: TRBD2; v_gene: TRBV7-9; CDR3aa: CASSPGTSGGMAYNEQFF
d_gene: -; v_gene: TRBV29-1; CDR3aa: CSVVGTEAYEQYF
d_gene: TRBD1; v_gene: TRBV7-8; CDR3aa: CASSPLGQGVVNQPQHF
d_gene: -; v_gene: TRBV27; CDR3aa: CASSPRTDTQYF
d_gene: -; v_gene: TRBV7-9; CDR3aa: CASSPPFGELFF
d_gene: -; v_gene: TRBV7-8; CDR3aa: CASSSTNDSENEQYF
d_gene: -; v_gene: TRBV6-5; CDR3aa: CASRSGQSYEQYF
d_gene: TRBD1; v_gene: TRBV5-6; CDR3aa: CASSAQGEYNEQFF